The source of this T cell receptor (beta chain) is a study of OX40 agonist ivuxolimab in advanced cancers. Study information: With ivuxolimab, an agonistic anti-OX40 (CD134) antibody, patients were treated.

Broader study findings: Antigen specificity was not determined for the expanded peripheral T cells.

Trimming at V came to 0 bases and at J to 8 bases, leaving 11 bases not matched to a gene. Looked up from germline, CDR1 is SGHRS and CDR2 is YFSETQ. This CDR3 spans 16 amino acids. Systemic immunosuppression or autoimmune disease history was grounds to exclude patients. Only in-frame clones appear in the TCRdb table, and some are missing; sequencing was by immunoSEQ multiplex PCR. The table records about 61,000 clones, less than 90% of them present only once. This clone was seen a handful of times. The antigen is unknown. The chain joins TRBV5-1 to TRBJ2-1; 7 positions match TRBD2. The sequence derives from an adult with an advanced solid tumor such as melanoma, head and neck, liver or kidney cancer. The sequenced sample was CD4+ or CD8+ T cells sorted from blood, obtained in a trial of the OX40 agonist ivuxolimab. The DNA for the CDR3 is TGCGCCAGCAGCTTGGGAGTCGCGGGGGATAGCGATGAGCAGTTCTTC. Protein: CASSLGVAGDSDEQFF.